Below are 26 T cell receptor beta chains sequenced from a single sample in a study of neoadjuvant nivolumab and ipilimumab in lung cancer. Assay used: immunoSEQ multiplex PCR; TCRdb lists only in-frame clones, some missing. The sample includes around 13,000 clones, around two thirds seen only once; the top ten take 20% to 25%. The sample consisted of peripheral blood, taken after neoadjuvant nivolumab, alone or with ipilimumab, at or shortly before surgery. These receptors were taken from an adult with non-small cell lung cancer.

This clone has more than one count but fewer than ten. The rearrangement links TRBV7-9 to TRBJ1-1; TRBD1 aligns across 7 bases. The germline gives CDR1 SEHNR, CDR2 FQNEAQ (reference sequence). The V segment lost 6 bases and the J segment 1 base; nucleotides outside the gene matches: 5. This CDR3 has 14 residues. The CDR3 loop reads CASSHGTENTEAFF. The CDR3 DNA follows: TGTGCCAGCAGTCACGGGACAGAGAACACTGAAGCTTTCTTT.

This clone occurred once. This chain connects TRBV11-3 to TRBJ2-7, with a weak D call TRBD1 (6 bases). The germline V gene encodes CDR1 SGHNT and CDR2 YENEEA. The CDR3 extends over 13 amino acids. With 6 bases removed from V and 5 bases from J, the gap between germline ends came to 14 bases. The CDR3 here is CASSKGGRNEQYF. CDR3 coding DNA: TGTGCCAGCAGTAAAGGGGGAAGGAACGAGCAGTACTTC.

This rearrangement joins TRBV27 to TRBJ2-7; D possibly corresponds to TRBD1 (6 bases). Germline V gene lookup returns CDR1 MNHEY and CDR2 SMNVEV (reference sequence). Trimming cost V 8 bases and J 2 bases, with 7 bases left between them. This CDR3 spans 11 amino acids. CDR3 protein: CASGQPYEQYF. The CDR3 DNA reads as TGTGCCAGCGGACAGCCCTACGAGCAGTACTTC.

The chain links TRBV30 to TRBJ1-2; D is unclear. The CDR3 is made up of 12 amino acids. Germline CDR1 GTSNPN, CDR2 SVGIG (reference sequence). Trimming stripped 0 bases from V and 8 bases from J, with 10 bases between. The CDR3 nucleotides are TGTGCCTGGAGTGTACTCGGTGGGGGCTACACCTTC. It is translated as CAWSVLGGGYTF.

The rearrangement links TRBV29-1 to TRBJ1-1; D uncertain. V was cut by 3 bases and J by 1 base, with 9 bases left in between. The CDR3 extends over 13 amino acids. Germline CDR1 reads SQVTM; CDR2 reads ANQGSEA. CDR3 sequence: CSVEGMANTEAFF. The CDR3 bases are TGCAGCGTTGAGGGGATGGCGAACACTGAAGCTTTCTTT.

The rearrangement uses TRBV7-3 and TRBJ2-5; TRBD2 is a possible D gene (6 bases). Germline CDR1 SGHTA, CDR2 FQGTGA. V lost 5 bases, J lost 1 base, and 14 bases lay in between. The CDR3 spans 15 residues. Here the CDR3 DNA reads TGTGCCAGCAGCCTAGGCCCTAGCGCCCAAGAGACCCAGTACTTC. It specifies CASSLGPSAQETQYF.

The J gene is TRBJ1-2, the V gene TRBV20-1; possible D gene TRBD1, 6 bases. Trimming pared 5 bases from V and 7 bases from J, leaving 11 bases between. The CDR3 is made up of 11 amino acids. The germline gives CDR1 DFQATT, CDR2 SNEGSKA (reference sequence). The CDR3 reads CSARQGPGYTF. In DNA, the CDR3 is TGCAGTGCTCGCCAGGGGCCTGGCTACACCTTC.

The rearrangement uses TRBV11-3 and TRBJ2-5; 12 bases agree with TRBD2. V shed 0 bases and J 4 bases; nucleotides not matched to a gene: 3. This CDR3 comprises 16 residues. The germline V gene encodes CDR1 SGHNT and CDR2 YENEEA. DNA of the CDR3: TGTGCCAGCAGCTTAGATCCTAGCGGGAGGGGAGAGACCCAGTACTTC. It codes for CASSLDPSGRGETQYF.

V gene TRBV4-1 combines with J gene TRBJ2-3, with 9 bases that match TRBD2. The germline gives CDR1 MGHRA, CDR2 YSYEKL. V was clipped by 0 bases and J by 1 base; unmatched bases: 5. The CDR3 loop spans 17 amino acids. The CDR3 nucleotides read TGCGCCAGCAGCCAAGATCGCCTAGCGGGGCGCACAGATACGCAGTATTTT. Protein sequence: CASSQDRLAGRTDTQYF.

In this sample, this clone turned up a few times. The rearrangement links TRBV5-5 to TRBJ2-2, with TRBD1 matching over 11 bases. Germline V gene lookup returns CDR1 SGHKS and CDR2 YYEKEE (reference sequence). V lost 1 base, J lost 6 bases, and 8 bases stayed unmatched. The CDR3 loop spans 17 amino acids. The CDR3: CASSLLGQGAGAGELFF. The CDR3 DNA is TGTGCCAGCAGCTTGTTAGGACAGGGGGCCGGTGCCGGGGAGCTGTTTTTT.

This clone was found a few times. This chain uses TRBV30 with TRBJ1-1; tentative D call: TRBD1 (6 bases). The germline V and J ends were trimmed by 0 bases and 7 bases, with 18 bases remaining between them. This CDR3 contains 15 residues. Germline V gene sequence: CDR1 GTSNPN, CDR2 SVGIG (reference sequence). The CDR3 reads CAWSVFLTGSGEAFF. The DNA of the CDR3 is TGTGCCTGGAGTGTATTTCTCACAGGGTCGGGTGAAGCTTTCTTT.

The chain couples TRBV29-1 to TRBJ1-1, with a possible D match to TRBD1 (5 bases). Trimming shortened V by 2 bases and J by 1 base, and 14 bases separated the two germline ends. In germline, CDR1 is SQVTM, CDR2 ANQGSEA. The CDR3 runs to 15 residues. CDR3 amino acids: CSVETVGGWNTEAFF. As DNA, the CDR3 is TGCAGCGTTGAAACGGTCGGGGGTTGGAACACTGAAGCTTTCTTT.

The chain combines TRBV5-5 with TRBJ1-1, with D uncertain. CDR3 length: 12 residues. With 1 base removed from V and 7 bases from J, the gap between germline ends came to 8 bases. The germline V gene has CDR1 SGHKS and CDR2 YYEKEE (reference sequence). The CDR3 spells CASSLWSGEAFF. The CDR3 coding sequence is TGTGCCAGCAGCTTGTGGTCAGGTGAAGCTTTCTTT.

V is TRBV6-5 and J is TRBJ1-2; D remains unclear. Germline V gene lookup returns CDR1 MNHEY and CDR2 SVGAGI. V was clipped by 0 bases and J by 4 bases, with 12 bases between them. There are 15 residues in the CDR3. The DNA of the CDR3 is TGTGCCAGCAGTTACTCATCGGGGTCGGCCTATGGCTACACCTTC. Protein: CASSYSSGSAYGYTF.

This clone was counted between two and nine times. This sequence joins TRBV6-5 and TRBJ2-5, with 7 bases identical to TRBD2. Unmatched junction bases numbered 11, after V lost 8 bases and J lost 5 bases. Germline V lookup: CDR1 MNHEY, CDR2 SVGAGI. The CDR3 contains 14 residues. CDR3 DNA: TGTGCCAGCGGACCCTTAGCGGGTTGGGAGACCCAGTACTTC. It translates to CASGPLAGWETQYF.

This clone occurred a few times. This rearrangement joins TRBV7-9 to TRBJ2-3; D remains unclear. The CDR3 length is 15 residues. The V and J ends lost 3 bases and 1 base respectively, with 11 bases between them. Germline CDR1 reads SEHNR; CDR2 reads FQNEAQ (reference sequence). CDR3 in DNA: TGTGCCAGCAGCTTGAGGTCACCCCGCACAGATACGCAGTATTTT. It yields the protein CASSLRSPRTDTQYF.

This chain's CDR3 is CASSLGSYGAFF. CDR3 nucleotide sequence: TGTGCCAGCAGCTTGGGAAGCTACGGAGCTTTCTTT. The V and J genes are TRBV11-2 and TRBJ1-1, with unresolved D. Germline CDR1 reads SGHAT; CDR2 reads FQNNGV. V was clipped by 3 bases and J by 10 bases, with 12 bases between them. There are 12 residues in the CDR3.

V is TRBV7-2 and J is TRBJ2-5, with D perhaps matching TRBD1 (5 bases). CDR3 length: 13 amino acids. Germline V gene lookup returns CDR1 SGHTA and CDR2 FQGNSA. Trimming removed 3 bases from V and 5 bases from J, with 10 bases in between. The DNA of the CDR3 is TGTGCCAGCAGCTTGGGGCGAAGGGAGACCCAGTACTTC. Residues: CASSLGRRETQYF.

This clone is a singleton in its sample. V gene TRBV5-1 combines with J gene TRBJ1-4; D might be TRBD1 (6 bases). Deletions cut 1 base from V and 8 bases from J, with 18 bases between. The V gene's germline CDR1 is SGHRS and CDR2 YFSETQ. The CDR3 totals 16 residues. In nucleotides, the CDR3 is TGCGCCAGCAGCTTGTCGCCGTCGGGGGCCGGGGAAAAACTGTTTTTT. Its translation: CASSLSPSGAGEKLFF.

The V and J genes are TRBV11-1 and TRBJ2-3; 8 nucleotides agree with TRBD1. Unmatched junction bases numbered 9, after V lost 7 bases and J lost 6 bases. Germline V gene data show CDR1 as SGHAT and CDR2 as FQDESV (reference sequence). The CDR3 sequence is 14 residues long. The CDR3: CASTRDRRGDTQYF. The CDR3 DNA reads TGTGCCAGCACCAGGGACAGGAGAGGGGATACGCAGTATTTT.

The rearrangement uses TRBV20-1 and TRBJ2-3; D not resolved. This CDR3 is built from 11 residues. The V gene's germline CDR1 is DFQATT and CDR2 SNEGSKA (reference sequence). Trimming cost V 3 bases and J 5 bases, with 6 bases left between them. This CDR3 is CSASTVDTQYF. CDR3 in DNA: TGCAGTGCTAGTACCGTAGATACGCAGTATTTT.

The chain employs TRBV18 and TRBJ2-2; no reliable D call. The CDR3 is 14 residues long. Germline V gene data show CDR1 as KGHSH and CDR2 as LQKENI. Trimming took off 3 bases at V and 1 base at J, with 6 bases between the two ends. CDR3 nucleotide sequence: TGTGCCAGCTCACCTGTGGGGAACACCGGGGAGCTGTTTTTT. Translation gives CASSPVGNTGELFF. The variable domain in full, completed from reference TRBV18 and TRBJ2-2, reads NAGVMQNPRHLVRRRGQEARLRCSPMKGHSHVYWYRQLPEEGLKFMVYLQKENIIDESGMPKERFSAEFPKEGPSILRIQQVVRGDSAAYFCASSPVGNTGELFFGEGSRLTVL.

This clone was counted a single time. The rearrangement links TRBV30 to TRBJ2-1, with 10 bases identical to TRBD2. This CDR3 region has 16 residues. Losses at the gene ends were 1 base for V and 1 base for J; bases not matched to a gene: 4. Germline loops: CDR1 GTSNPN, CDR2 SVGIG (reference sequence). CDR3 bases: TGTGCCTGGAGTGGAAGTAGCGGGAGGTCCTACAATGAGCAGTTCTTC. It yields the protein CAWSGSSGRSYNEQFF.

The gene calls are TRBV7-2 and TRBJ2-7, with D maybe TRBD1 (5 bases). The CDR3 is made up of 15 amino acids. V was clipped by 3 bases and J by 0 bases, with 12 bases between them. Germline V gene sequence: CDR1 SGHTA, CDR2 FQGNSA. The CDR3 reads CASSLMQGSSYEQYF. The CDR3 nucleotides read TGTGCCAGCAGCTTGATGCAGGGATCCTCCTACGAGCAGTACTTC. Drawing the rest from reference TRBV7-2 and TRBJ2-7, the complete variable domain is GAGVSQSPSNKVTEKGKDVELRCDPISGHTALYWYRQSLGQGLEFLIYFQGNSAPDKSGLPSDRFSAERTGGSVSTLTIQRTQQEDSAVYLCASSLMQGSSYEQYFGPGTRLTVT.

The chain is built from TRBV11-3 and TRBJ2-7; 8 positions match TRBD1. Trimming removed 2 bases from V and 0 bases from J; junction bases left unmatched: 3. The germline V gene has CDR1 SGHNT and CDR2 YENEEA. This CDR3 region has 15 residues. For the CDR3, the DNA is TGTGCCAGCAGCTTACATGGACAGGGCTCCTACGAGCAGTACTTC. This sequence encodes CASSLHGQGSYEQYF. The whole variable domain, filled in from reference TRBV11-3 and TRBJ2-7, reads EAGVVQSPRYKIIEKKQPVAFWCNPISGHNTLYWYLQNLGQGPELLIRYENEEAVDDSQLPKDRFSAERLKGVDSTLKIQPAELGDSAVYLCASSLHGQGSYEQYFGPGTRLTVT.

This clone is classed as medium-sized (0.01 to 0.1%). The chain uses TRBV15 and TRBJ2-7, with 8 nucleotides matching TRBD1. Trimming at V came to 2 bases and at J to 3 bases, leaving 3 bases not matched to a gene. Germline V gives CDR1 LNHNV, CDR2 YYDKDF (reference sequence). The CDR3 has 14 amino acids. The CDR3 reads CATSRTGTGYEQYF. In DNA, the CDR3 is TGTGCCACCAGCAGAACCGGGACAGGCTACGAGCAGTACTTC.